This T cell receptor (beta chain) appears in the sequencing data of a study of identical twins. Study-wide results and caveats: Twin pairs had excess sharing that was weaker in beta out-of-frame sequences. Modeled out-of-frame TCR alpha sharing in monozygotic twins fell below observed levels. Reduced insertions were recorded for abundant cord blood beta clonotypes, with no such pattern in memory repertoires.

MiXCR, applied by TCRdb to the 5' RACE reads, yields one record per CDR3 protein. This sample has approximately 700,000 distinct CDR3 sequences; about 20% occur once, and the top ten carry about an eighth. A note on this clonotype: Its antigen is currently unknown.

Between the trimmed V and J ends, which lost 5 bases and 0 bases, there was a span of 11 bases. This CDR3 region has 14 residues. Germline CDR1 and CDR2: DFQATT and SNEGSKA (reference sequence). In addition, the sample was reused for a study of T cells expressing NK-cell markers. Turning to that study: Evidence did not settle whether expanded NKG2C+ T cell clones targeted HCMV.

Source material: PBMCs. The clonotype was recovered from a woman aged 18-29 years in good health. The chain carries TRBV20-1 and TRBJ2-1; D ambiguous. This chain's CDR3 is CSAFQHHSYNEQFF. The CDR3 DNA reads TGCAGTGCTTTCCAACACCACTCCTACAATGAGCAGTTCTTC.